The present entry profiles one T cell receptor beta chain with its context. What it binds is not known. This specimen belongs to a study of cytomegalovirus exposure and HLA in healthy donors. Findings of the study overall: In a later analysis, approximately 15,000 TCR beta sequences were associated with HLA alleles at 0.05 false discovery rate.

Amplification used 60 Vbeta primers and 13 Jbeta primers. Clones were sequenced by immunoSEQ multiplex PCR, and TCRdb holds only the in-frame ones, with some missing. The table shows 35,000 to 55,000 clones, with over 60% occurring only once. This CDR3 is 13 amino acids long. Germline CDR1 is MNHEY and CDR2 is SMNVEV (reference sequence). The V gene end was trimmed by 6 bases and the J gene end by 6 bases; junction bases not matched to a gene: 0. This clonotype was obtained from a woman between 25 and 40 years old in good health and CMV-seronegative. Source material: PBMCs. The rearrangement joins TRBV27 to TRBJ2-7; 15 positions agree with TRBD2. The CDR3 DNA follows: TGTGCCAGCAGGGGACTAGCGGGAGGCGAGCAGTACTTC. Amino acid sequence: CASRGLAGGEQYF.